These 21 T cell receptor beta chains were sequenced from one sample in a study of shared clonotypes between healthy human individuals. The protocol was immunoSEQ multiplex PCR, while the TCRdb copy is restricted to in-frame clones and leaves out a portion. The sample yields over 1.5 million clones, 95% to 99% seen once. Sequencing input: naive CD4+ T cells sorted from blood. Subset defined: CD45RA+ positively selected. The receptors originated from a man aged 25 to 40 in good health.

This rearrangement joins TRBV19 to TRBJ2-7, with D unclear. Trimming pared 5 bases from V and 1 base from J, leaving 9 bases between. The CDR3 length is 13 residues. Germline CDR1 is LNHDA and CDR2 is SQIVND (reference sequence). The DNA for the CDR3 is TGTGCCAGTAGTCGGGTAGCTTCCTACGAGCAGTACTTC. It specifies CASSRVASYEQYF.

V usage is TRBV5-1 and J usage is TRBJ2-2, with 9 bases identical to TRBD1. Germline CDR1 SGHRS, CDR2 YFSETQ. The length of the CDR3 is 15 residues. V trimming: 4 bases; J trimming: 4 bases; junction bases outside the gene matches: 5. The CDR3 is CASSALQGATGELFF. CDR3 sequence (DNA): TGCGCCAGCAGCGCCTTACAGGGGGCCACCGGGGAGCTGTTTTTT.

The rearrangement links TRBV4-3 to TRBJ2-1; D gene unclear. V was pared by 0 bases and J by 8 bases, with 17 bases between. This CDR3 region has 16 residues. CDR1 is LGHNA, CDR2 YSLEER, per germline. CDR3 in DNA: TGCGCCAGCAGCCAAGATCGTCGGCCGGGCCCCCATGAGCAGTTCTTC. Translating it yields CASSQDRRPGPHEQFF.

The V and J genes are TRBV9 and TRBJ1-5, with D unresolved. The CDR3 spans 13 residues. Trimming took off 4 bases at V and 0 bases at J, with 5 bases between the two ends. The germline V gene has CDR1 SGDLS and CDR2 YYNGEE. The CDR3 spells CASSLDSNQPQHF. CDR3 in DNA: TGTGCCAGCAGCCTTGATAGCAATCAGCCCCAGCATTTT.

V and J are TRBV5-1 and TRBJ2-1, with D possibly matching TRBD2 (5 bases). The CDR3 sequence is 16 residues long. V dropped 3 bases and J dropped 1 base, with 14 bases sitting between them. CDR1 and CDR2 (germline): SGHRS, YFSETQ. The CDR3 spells CASSSTAGTSYNEQFF. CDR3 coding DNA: TGCGCCAGCAGCTCCACCGCGGGTACGTCCTACAATGAGCAGTTCTTC.

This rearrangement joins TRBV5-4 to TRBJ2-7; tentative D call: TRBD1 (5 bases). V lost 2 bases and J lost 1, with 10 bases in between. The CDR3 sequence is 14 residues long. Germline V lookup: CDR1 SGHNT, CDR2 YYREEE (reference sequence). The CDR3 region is CASSLRGISYEQYF. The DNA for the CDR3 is TGTGCCAGCAGCTTAAGGGGCATATCCTACGAGCAGTACTTC.

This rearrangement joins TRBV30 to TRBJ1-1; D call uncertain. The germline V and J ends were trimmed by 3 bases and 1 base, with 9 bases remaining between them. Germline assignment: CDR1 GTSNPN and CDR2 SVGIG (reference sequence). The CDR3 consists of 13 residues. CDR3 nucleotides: TGTGCCTGGAGGCGACGGAGGAACACTGAAGCTTTCTTT. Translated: CAWRRRRNTEAFF.

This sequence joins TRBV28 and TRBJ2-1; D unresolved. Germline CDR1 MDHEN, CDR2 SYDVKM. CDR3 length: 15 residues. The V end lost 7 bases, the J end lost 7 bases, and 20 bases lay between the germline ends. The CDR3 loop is CASTSLGSRFNEQFF. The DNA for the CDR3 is TGTGCCAGCACCTCTCTGGGCAGCAGGTTTAATGAGCAGTTCTTC.

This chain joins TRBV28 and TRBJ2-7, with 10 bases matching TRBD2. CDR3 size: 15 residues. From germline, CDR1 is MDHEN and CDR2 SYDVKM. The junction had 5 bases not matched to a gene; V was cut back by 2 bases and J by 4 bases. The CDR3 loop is CASSLQSSGSYEQYF. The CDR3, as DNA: TGTGCCAGCAGTTTACAGTCTAGCGGGAGTTACGAGCAGTACTTC.

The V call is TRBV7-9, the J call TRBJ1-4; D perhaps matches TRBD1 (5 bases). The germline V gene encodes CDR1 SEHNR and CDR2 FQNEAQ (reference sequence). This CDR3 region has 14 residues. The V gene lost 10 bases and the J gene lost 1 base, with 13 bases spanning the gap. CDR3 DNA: TGTGCCACCGGGGGTAGAGGAACTAATGAAAAACTGTTTTTT. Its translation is CATGGRGTNEKLFF.

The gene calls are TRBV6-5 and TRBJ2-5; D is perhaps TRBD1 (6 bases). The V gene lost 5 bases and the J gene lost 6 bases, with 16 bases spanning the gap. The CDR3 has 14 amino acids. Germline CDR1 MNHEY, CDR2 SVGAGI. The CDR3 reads CASSPRTVKKTQYF. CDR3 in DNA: TGTGCCAGCAGTCCCCGGACAGTTAAAAAGACCCAGTACTTC.

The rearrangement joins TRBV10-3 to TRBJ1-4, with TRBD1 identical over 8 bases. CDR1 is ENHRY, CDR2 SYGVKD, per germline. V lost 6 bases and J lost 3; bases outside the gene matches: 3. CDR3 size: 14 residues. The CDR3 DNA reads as TGTGCCATCAGGGAACAGGGGGCTAATGAAAAACTGTTTTTT. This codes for CAIREQGANEKLFF.

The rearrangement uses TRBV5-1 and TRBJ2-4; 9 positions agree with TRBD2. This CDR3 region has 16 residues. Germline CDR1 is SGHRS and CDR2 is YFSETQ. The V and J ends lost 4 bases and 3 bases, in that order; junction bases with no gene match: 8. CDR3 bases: TGCGCCAGCAGCAGTAGCGGGAGAGGGATCAAAAACATTCAGTACTTC. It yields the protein CASSSSGRGIKNIQYF.

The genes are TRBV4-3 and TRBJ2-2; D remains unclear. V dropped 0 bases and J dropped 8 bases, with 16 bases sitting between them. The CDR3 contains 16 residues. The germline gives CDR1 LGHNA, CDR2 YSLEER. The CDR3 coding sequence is TGCGCCAGCAGCCAAGAAATAGATTATTTGGGAGGGGAGCTGTTTTTT. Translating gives CASSQEIDYLGGELFF.

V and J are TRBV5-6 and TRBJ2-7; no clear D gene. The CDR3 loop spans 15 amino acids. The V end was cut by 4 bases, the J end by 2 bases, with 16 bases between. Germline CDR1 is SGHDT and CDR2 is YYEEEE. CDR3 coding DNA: TGTGCCAGCAGCCCCAACGGACGGCTCCCCTACGAGCAGTACTTC. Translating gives CASSPNGRLPYEQYF.

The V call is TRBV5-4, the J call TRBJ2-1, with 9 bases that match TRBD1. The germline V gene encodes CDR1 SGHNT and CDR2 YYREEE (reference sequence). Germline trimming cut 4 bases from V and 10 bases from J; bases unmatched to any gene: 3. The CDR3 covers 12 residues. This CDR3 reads CASSPGQGEQFF. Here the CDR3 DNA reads TGTGCCAGCAGCCCCGGACAGGGGGAGCAGTTCTTC. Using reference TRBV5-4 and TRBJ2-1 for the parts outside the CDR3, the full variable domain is ETGVTQSPTHLIKTRGQQVTLRCSSQSGHNTVSWYQQALGQGPQFIFQYYREEENGRGNFPPRFSGLQFPNYSSELNVNALELDDSALYLCASSPGQGEQFFGPGTRLTVL.

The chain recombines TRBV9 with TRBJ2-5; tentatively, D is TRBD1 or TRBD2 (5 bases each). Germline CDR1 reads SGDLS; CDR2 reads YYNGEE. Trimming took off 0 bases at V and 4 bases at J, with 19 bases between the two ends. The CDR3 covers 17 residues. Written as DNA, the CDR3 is TGTGCCAGCAGCGTAGCTCCCTCGGGGACCGAGGGAGAGACCCAGTACTTC. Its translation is CASSVAPSGTEGETQYF.

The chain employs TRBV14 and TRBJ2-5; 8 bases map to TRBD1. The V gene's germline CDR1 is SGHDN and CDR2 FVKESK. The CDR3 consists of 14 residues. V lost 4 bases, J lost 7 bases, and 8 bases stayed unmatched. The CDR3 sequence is CASSPTGVFGTQYF. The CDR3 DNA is TGTGCCAGCAGCCCGACAGGGGTCTTTGGGACCCAGTACTTC.

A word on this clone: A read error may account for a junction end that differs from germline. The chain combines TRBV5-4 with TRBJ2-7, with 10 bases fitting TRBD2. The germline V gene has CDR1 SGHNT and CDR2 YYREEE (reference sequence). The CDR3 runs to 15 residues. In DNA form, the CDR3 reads TGTGCCAGCAGCTTGGATTCTAGCGGGAGAGCGGTTTTCTTCTTC. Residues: CASSLDSSGRAVFFF.

This CDR3 is CSVRSPGQGLMGANVLTF. CDR3 nucleotides: TGCAGCGTTCGGTCTCCGGGACAGGGGCTCATGGGGGCCAACGTCCTGACTTTC. The V and J genes are TRBV29-1 and TRBJ2-6; 10 bases are a match to TRBD1. V was clipped by 5 bases and J by 4 bases; unmatched bases: 14. The length of the CDR3 is 18 residues. The germline V gene has CDR1 SQVTM and CDR2 ANQGSEA. Filled out from reference TRBV29-1 and TRBJ2-6, the complete variable domain reads SAVISQKPSRDICQRGTSLTIQCQVDSQVTMMFWYRQQPGQSLTLIATANQGSEATYESGFVIDKFPISRPNLTFSTLTVSNMSPEDSSIYLCSVRSPGQGLMGANVLTFGAGSRLTVL.

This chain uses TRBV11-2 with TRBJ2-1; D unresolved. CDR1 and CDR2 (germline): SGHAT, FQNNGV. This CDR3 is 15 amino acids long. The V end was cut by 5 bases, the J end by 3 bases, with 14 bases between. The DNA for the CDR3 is TGTGCCAGCAGCGGACGACGTGCGGTCTACAATGAGCAGTTCTTC. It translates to CASSGRRAVYNEQFF. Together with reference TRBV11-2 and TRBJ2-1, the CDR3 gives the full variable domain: EAGVAQSPRYKIIEKRQSVAFWCNPISGHATLYWYQQILGQGPKLLIQFQNNGVVDDSQLPKDRFSAERLKGVDSTLKIQPAKLEDSAVYLCASSGRRAVYNEQFFGPGTRLTVL.